The 15 T cell receptor beta chains presented below share a single source sample, sequenced in a study of blood T cells in healthy people across ages. Combining a sample-barcoded 5' primer with a J-beta primer mix, a second PCR ran for roughly 7 to 12 cycles. TCRdb reprocessed the 5' RACE reads with MiXCR, giving one entry per CDR3 protein. The profile covers almost 1 million distinct CDR3 sequences, with roughly 51% appearing a single time and about 20% taken by the ten largest. The sequenced material came from blood. These receptors all come from a woman aged 55 to 70 in good health.

Of note for this clonotype: A much larger clone lies a single base off, so this may be a read error. The chain combines TRBV24-1 with TRBJ2-7; D is ambiguous. Per germline, CDR1 KGHDR and CDR2 SFDVKD. The CDR3 has 14 residues. V lost 3 bases to trimming and J lost 7 bases, with 15 bases between them. CDR3 in amino acids: CATSDPGSYNEQYF. CDR3 nucleotide sequence: TGTGCCACCAGTGATCCAGGCTCCTACAATGAGCAGTACTTC.

Only a few counts were recorded for this clonotype. This chain connects TRBV4-1 to TRBJ2-7; D remains unclear. The CDR3 consists of 13 residues. V lost 0 bases, J lost 6 bases, and 9 bases lay in between. CDR1 MGHRA and CDR2 YSYEKL come from the germline V gene. The CDR3 sequence: CASSQDTRPEQYF. The DNA of the CDR3 is TGCGCCAGCAGCCAAGATACCAGGCCCGAGCAGTACTTC.

The V call is TRBV14, the J call TRBJ1-1; D gene ambiguous. The CDR3 has 15 amino acids. CDR1 and CDR2 (germline): SGHDN, FVKESK. Trimming removed 3 bases from V and 1 base from J, with 12 bases in between. CDR3 DNA sequence: TGTGCCAGCAGCCAGACTTTGGGCCCGAACACTGAAGCTTTCTTT. It specifies CASSQTLGPNTEAFF.

The chain uses TRBV28 and TRBJ2-7; 11 nucleotides match TRBD2. Germline V gene data show CDR1 as MDHEN and CDR2 as SYDVKM. The V segment lost 3 bases and the J segment 2 bases; nucleotides outside the gene matches: 3. This CDR3 comprises 15 residues. CDR3 residues: CASSFRLAGTYEQYF. In DNA, the CDR3 is TGTGCCAGCAGTTTTCGACTAGCGGGGACCTACGAGCAGTACTTC.

The V gene is TRBV20-1, the J gene TRBJ2-2; tentatively, D is TRBD1 (6 bases). V gave up 5 bases and J gave up 5 bases, with 18 bases separating them. This CDR3 is 15 amino acids long. Germline loops: CDR1 DFQATT, CDR2 SNEGSKA (reference sequence). CDR3 amino acids: CSAVGDIAETGELFF. The CDR3, as DNA: TGCAGTGCTGTGGGGGACATCGCCGAGACCGGGGAGCTGTTTTTT.

J is TRBJ2-3 and V is TRBV4-1, with D hard to call. This CDR3 region has 15 residues. Trimming took 8 bases from V and 0 from J, leaving 15 bases between them. Per the germline V gene, CDR1 is MGHRA and CDR2 is YSYEKL. CDR3 loop: CASLRSPTSTDTQYF. The CDR3 DNA follows: TGCGCCAGCCTCCGTAGCCCAACTAGCACAGATACGCAGTATTTT.

Concerning this clonotype: At one of its ends the junction is not consistent with the germline gene, which may arise from a read error. The chain has TRBV12-3 or TRBV12-4 and TRBJ2-3; TRBD1 or TRBD2 may be the D gene (5 bases each). The CDR3 spans 17 residues. Here the CDR3 reads CASSLGGARGRADAQYF. CDR3 nucleotides: TGTGCCAGCAGTTTAGGGGGCGCCAGAGGGAGAGCAGATGCGCAGTATTTT.

This clonotype appeared a few times. The rearrangement joins TRBV28 to TRBJ2-3; a possible D gene is TRBD1 (7 bases). The CDR3 covers 14 residues. V was clipped by 8 bases and J by 4 bases, with 16 bases between them. Germline V lookup: CDR1 MDHEN, CDR2 SYDVKM. CDR3 sequence (DNA): TGTGCCAGCGATAGGGCAGGGGGGTCAGATACGCAGTATTTT. This sequence encodes CASDRAGGSDTQYF.

V is TRBV7-9 and J is TRBJ2-7; D assignment may be TRBD1 or TRBD2 (5 bases each). The CDR3 is made up of 14 amino acids. V was trimmed by 5 bases and J by 4 bases, leaving 15 bases between them. CDR1 is SEHNR, CDR2 FQNEAQ, per germline (reference sequence). DNA of the CDR3: TGTGCCAGCAGCCCTCTCACGGGGCGATACGAGCAGTACTTC. This gives the protein CASSPLTGRYEQYF.

The chain employs TRBV5-1 and TRBJ2-1, with D unresolved. The V gene lost 4 bases and the J gene lost 8 bases, with 16 bases spanning the gap. The germline gives CDR1 SGHRS, CDR2 YFSETQ. This CDR3 is built from 14 residues. The CDR3 DNA follows: TGCGCCAGCAGCCCTGCGGACCCTGGCCATGAGCAGTTCTTC. Its protein product is CASSPADPGHEQFF.

This clonotype was detected only a few times. CDR3 region: CASSQTNQIQETQYF. As DNA, the CDR3 is TGTGCCAGCAGCCAGACGAATCAGATCCAAGAGACCCAGTACTTC. V gene TRBV3-1 combines with J gene TRBJ2-5; D remains ambiguous. The V end was cut by 3 bases, the J end by 1 base, with 12 bases between. The CDR3 has 15 amino acids. Germline values: CDR1 LGHDT, CDR2 YNNKEL (reference sequence).

The chain is built from TRBV7-9 and TRBJ2-1; no reliable D call. Germline CDR1 reads SEHNR; CDR2 reads FQNEAQ (reference sequence). The V end was cut by 5 bases, the J end by 9 bases, with 23 bases between. This CDR3 is built from 16 residues. CDR3 coding DNA: TGTGCCAGCAGCCGAATGTTGGGCCTAGAGATCAGTGAGCAGTTCTTC. It translates to CASSRMLGLEISEQFF.

The CDR3 loop is CASRPVNVASTRRVGETQYF. The CDR3 nucleotides read TGTGCCAGCAGGCCGGTCAACGTAGCGTCCACGAGAAGGGTGGGAGAGACCCAGTACTTC. The chain is built from TRBV6-1 and TRBJ2-5, with D maybe TRBD2 (5 bases). V was trimmed by 6 bases and J by 4 bases, leaving 33 bases between them. Germline V lookup: CDR1 MNHNS, CDR2 SASEGT. This CDR3 contains 20 residues.

The chain employs TRBV6-1 and TRBJ2-4; TRBD1 aligns across 10 bases. Gene TRBJ2-7 matches the end of the DNA better, so the J call may be wrong. The CDR3 has 18 amino acids. Germline V gives CDR1 MNHNS, CDR2 SASEGT. The CDR3 is CASRKVWTGGRYDYEQYF. For the CDR3, the DNA is TGTGCCAGCAGAAAAGTTTGGACAGGGGGAAGGTATGACTACGAGCAGTACTTC.

The chain uses TRBV28 and TRBJ1-2; TRBD1 might be the D (6 bases). CDR3 length equals 13 residues. V was shortened by 5 bases and J by 7 bases, with 14 bases between the two germline ends. Germline CDR1 is MDHEN and CDR2 is SYDVKM. The DNA for the CDR3 is TGTGCCAGCAGTCTTCGGGCAGGGGTTGGCTACACCTTC. It yields the protein CASSLRAGVGYTF.